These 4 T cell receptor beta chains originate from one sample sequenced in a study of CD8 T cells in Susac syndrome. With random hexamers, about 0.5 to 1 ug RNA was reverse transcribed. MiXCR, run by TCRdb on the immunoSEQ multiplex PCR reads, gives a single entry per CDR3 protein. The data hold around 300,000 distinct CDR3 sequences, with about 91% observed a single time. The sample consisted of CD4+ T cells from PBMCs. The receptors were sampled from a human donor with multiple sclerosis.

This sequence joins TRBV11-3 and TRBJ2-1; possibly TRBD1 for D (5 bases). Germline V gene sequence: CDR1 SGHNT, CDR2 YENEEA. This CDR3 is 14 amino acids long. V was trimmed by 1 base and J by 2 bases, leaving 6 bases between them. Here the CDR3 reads CASSLGQTYNEQFF. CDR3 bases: TGTGCCAGCAGCTTAGGACAGACCTACAATGAGCAGTTCTTC. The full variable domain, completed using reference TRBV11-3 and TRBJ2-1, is EAGVVQSPRYKIIEKKQPVAFWCNPISGHNTLYWYLQNLGQGPELLIRYENEEAVDDSQLPKDRFSAERLKGVDSTLKIQPAELGDSAVYLCASSLGQTYNEQFFGPGTRLTVL.

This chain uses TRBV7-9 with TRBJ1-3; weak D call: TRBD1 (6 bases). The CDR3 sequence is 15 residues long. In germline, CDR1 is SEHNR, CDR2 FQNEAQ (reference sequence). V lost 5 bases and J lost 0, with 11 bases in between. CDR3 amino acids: CASSPDRLSGNTIYF. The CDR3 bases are TGTGCCAGCAGCCCCGACAGGCTCTCTGGAAACACCATATATTTT.

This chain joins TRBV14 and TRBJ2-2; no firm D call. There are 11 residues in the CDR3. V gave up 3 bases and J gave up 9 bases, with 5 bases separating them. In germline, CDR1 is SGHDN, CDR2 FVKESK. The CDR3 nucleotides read TGTGCCAGCAGCCAGGCCTGGGAGCTGTTTTTT. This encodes CASSQAWELFF. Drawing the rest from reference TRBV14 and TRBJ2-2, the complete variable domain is EAGVTQFPSHSVIEKGQTVTLRCDPISGHDNLYWYRRVMGKEIKFLLHFVKESKQDESGMPNNRFLAERTGGTYSTLKVQPAELEDSGVYFCASSQAWELFFGEGSRLTVL.

In DNA form, the CDR3 reads TGTGCCAGCAGCCAGGGCCGCGGCACTGAAGCTTTCTTT. Its translation: CASSQGRGTEAFF. J is TRBJ1-1 and V is TRBV3-1; D not certain. Per the germline V gene, CDR1 is LGHDT and CDR2 is YNNKEL (reference sequence). The V and J ends lost 3 bases and 4 bases respectively, with 9 bases between them. This CDR3 comprises 13 residues.